This T cell receptor beta chain was identified in a study of response to subunit inactivated influenza vaccine. Findings and limits, study-wide: Authors suggested few new T cells are recruited by each seasonal influenza vaccination.

This CDR3 comprises 14 residues. The germline V and J ends were trimmed by 5 bases and 6 bases, with 17 bases remaining between them. From germline, CDR1 is SEHNR and CDR2 FQNEAQ (reference sequence). TCRdb independently ran MiXCR on the RT-PCR reads; one entry per CDR3 protein. The sample includes more than 550,000 distinct CDR3 sequences, 12% seen only once; the top ten take around 9.6%. This clonotype was detected ten times or more. Its target is not known. The receptor comes from a man aged 50 to 59 who received an inactivated influenza vaccine. The J gene is TRBJ2-7, the V gene TRBV7-9; D possibly corresponds to TRBD2 (6 bases). Source: PBMCs from blood, taken on the day of vaccination. The CDR3 region is CASSQYWRVGEQYF. The CDR3 coding sequence is TGTGCCAGCAGCCAGTACTGGAGGGTGGGCGAGCAGTACTTC.